What follows is one T cell receptor beta chain and its context. This entry is derived from a study of blood T cell repertoires in COVID-19. Overall study context: Whether acute or convalescent, the COVID-19 samples came from the United States, Italy and Spain. PBMCs, B-cell-depleted T cells, or T cells were the source of the cDNA or gDNA that made up the material.

Trimming pared 2 bases from V and 8 bases from J, leaving 13 bases between. This CDR3 spans 14 amino acids. Germline lookup yields CDR1 LNHDA and CDR2 SQIVND (reference sequence). Authors' data handling: Scientists estimated how many nucleated cells there were by amplifying reference gene primers. Repertoires were generated with immunoSEQ multiplex PCR, while TCRdb's copy carries only in-frame clones and drops some. The V and J calls and clone size come from that table; D and trimming were worked out from the DNA. The data contain roughly 39,000 clones, 80% to 90% of them seen just once; the ten biggest clones take up roughly 8.1%.

The chain couples TRBV19 to TRBJ1-5, with a weak D call TRBD1 (5 bases). What was sequenced was peripheral blood. This clonotype was obtained from a man aged 25 to 40 with active or convalescent COVID-19. CDR3 in DNA: TGTGCCAGTAGTATACAGGGACTAGGAAAGCCCCAGCATTTT. Protein sequence: CASSIQGLGKPQHF.